This T cell receptor (beta chain) was sequenced during a study of blood T cell repertoires in COVID-19. The overall study: Acute and convalescent COVID-19 specimens originated in the United States, Italy and Spain.

Sequencing used immunoSEQ multiplex PCR; TCRdb keeps in-frame clones, though not all of them. This table has approximately 63,000 clones, 75% to 80% appearing once. The CDR3 covers 10 residues. CDR1 is MDHEN, CDR2 SYDVKM, per germline. Between the trimmed V and J ends, which lost 6 bases and 11 bases, there was a span of 10 bases. This clonotype was obtained from a woman older than 75 with acute or convalescent COVID-19. The gene calls are TRBV28 and TRBJ1-2; a weak D match, TRBD1 (6 bases). The sequenced sample consisted of peripheral blood. In nucleotides, the CDR3 is TGTGCCAGCAGAGACAGGACGTACACCTTC. It encodes CASRDRTYTF.